This T cell receptor beta chain was sequenced during a study of OX40 agonist ivuxolimab in advanced cancers. Germline V gene lookup returns CDR1 PRHDT and CDR2 FYEKMQ (reference sequence). CDR3 length: 18 amino acids. V was clipped by 0 bases and J by 3 bases; unmatched bases: 13. Repertoires were generated with immunoSEQ multiplex PCR, while TCRdb's copy carries only in-frame clones and drops some. The sample lists 20,000 to 25,000 clones, around four fifths seen once, with roughly half in the top ten. The chain is built from TRBV13 and TRBJ1-1, with 7 bases lining up with TRBD1. This receptor was obtained from an adult with an advanced solid tumor such as melanoma, head and neck, liver or kidney cancer. Source: CD4+ or CD8+ T cells sorted from blood, taken in a trial of the OX40 agonist ivuxolimab. The CDR3 DNA reads TGTGCCAGCAGCTTAGGCCTCGGCAGGGGGAATACTGACACTGAAGCTTTCTTT. Translation: CASSLGLGRGNTDTEAFF.